The entry below describes one T cell receptor (beta chain). Its antigen is still unknown. The data were obtained in a study of shared clonotypes between healthy human individuals. Notes on the study in general: Generation probability values for non-shared clonotypes were lower than those for clonotypes shared by all four donors. Across subsets, estimated richness was generally greater for naive than for memory populations. Rarefaction revealed incomplete sorted-subset sequencing despite large depth.

Investigators spread the genomic DNA of each subset evenly over several immunoSEQ plates. Generated by immunoSEQ multiplex PCR, the TCRdb table keeps only in-frame clones and is missing some. This sample carries 650,000 to 700,000 clones, about 92% of them seen once, and the ten largest clones take more than 30%. This CDR3 is built from 15 residues. Looked up from germline, CDR1 is LNHNV and CDR2 is YYDKDF (reference sequence). V trimming: 7 bases; J trimming: 4 bases; junction bases outside the gene matches: 4. This TCR was sampled from a young man in good health. Some clones in this sample may be carry-over from other donors' samples. The sample taken for sequencing was memory CD8+ T cells from PBMCs. Subset denoted: CD45RO+ cells pooled with CCR7-negative TemRA cells. J is TRBJ2-5 and V is TRBV15; 15 nucleotides line up with TRBD2. The CDR3 nucleotides read TGTGCCACCACCTCGGGACTAGCGGGAGGAGAGACCCAGTACTTC. Translation gives CATTSGLAGGETQYF. Using reference TRBV15 and TRBJ2-5 for the parts outside the CDR3, the full variable domain is DAMVIQNPRYQVTQFGKPVTLSCSQTLNHNVMYWYQQKSSQAPKLLFHYYDKDFNNEADTPDNFQSRRPNTSFCFLDIRSPGLGDTAMYLCATTSGLAGGETQYFGPGTRLLVL.